A selection of T cell receptor beta chains follows, all from one sample in a study of cytomegalovirus exposure and HLA in healthy donors. Data came from immunoSEQ multiplex PCR; TCRdb stores just in-frame clones and leaves some out. The sample includes 150,000 to 200,000 clones, approximately 80% of them seen just once. Material: PBMCs. Every receptor here comes from a male donor in good health and CMV-seropositive. Each CDR3 is given with its conserved first and last residue. The D gene is left open where the match is weak. Clone size is stated in some rows and not others, as once, few, many or a class when expanded.

d_call j_call v_call clone_size cdr3_aa cdr3_nt
TRBD2 TRBJ2-3 TRBV11-3 - CASSSGGLADTQYF TGTGCCAGCAGCTCCGGCGGACTAGCTGATACGCAGTATTTT
TRBD1 TRBJ2-5 TRBV5-6 once CASSRDRVIQTQYF TGTGCCAGCAGCCGGGACAGGGTCATCCAGACCCAGTACTTC
- TRBJ1-1 TRBV11-2 - CASSPRGGWDSAFF TGTGCCAGCAGCCCTCGGGGGGGATGGGACTCGGCTTTCTTT
TRBD1 TRBJ2-7 TRBV11-1 - CASSLSRDRGYEQYF TGTGCCAGCAGCTTAAGTCGCGACAGGGGCTACGAGCAGTACTTC
- TRBJ1-5 TRBV19 few CASSPGHNQPQHF TGTGCCAGTAGTCCAGGTCACAATCAGCCCCAGCATTTT
- TRBJ2-1 TRBV14 - CASSPLYYNEQFF TGTGCCAGCAGCCCCCTATATTACAATGAGCAGTTCTTC
TRBD1 TRBJ2-7 TRBV4-1 - CASSPGQGAQYEQYF TGCGCCAGCAGCCCGGGACAGGGGGCGCAATACGAGCAGTACTTC
- TRBJ2-7 TRBV19 - CASSLLGTGEQYF TGTGCCAGTAGCCTTCTAGGTACGGGGGAGCAGTACTTC
- TRBJ1-2 TRBV6-5 - CASSRSRKGYTF TGTGCCAGCAGCAGATCTAGGAAGGGCTACACCTTC
- TRBJ2-7 TRBV7-2 - CASSSAGAIKVWVF TGTGCCAGCAGCTCAGCCGGAGCAATTAAAGTGTGGGTCTTC
- TRBJ2-5 TRBV21-1 - CASSKLDSPQETQYF TGTGCCAGCAGCAAACTGGACAGTCCTCAAGAGACCCAGTACTTC
- TRBJ1-2 TRBV25-1 - CASSEYTDRGSYTF TGTGCCAGCAGTGAATATACTGACCGAGGAAGCTACACCTTC
TRBD1 TRBJ2-5 TRBV5-4 - CASSLTGGEETQYF TGTGCCAGCAGCCTCACAGGGGGAGAAGAGACCCAGTACTTC
- TRBJ2-3 TRBV4-2 - CASSQGKGVPTDTQYF TGTGCCAGCAGCCAAGGCAAGGGGGTCCCGACAGATACGCAGTATTTT
- TRBJ1-2 TRBV6-1 - CASTGGHEGKGYTF TGTGCCAGCACGGGGGGTCATGAAGGGAAGGGCTACACCTTC
- TRBJ2-1 TRBV5-1 - CASSLGTQYNEQFF TGCGCCAGCAGCCTCGGGACACAATACAATGAGCAGTTCTTC
TRBD1 TRBJ2-7 TRBV18 - CASSFTGQGYEQYF TGTGCCAGCTCATTTACGGGACAGGGGTACGAGCAGTACTTC
TRBD2 TRBJ2-1 TRBV2 - CASTVARGRSYNEQFF TGTGCCAGCACTGTGGCGCGCGGGAGGTCCTACAATGAGCAGTTCTTC
TRBD2 TRBJ2-2 TRBV10-1 - CARGTSGNTGELFF TGCGCCAGAGGGACTAGCGGGAACACCGGGGAGCTGTTTTTT
TRBD1 TRBJ2-3 TRBV7-9 - CASSSLQGATDTQYF TGTGCCAGCAGCTCATTACAGGGGGCTACAGATACGCAGTATTTT
TRBD1 TRBJ2-1 TRBV19 - CASRVGTGGEPEQFF TGTGCCAGTAGGGTAGGGACAGGGGGCGAACCTGAGCAGTTCTTC
- TRBJ2-2 TRBV7-6 - CASSVRQAINTGELFF TGTGCCAGCAGCGTAAGACAGGCAATCAACACCGGGGAGCTGTTTTTT
- TRBJ2-7 TRBV19 few CASSILVVDRKPYEQYF TGTGCCAGTAGTATCCTGGTGGTCGACAGAAAGCCCTACGAGCAGTACTTC
- TRBJ2-7 TRBV7-9 - CASSFRTAYEQYF TGTGCCAGCAGCTTTAGGACAGCATACGAGCAGTACTTC
- TRBJ1-3 TRBV5-1 - CASSLEGESGNTIYF TGCGCCAGCAGCTTGGAAGGAGAGTCCGGAAACACCATATATTTT
- TRBJ2-1 TRBV5-1 few CASGSGSSYNEQFF TGCGCCAGTGGATCCGGGAGCTCCTACAATGAGCAGTTCTTC
- TRBJ1-1 TRBV6-5 - CASSYWAGEAAARAFF TGTGCCAGCAGTTACTGGGCAGGGGAAGCCGCTGCTCGGGCTTTCTTT